This T cell receptor (beta chain) was sequenced during a study of cytomegalovirus exposure and HLA in healthy donors (dated by TCRdb to about 2017). Background for the entire study: In an earlier analysis of around 540 of the donors, 250 to 300 Gb of sequence data and 95 million to 130 million unique TCR beta sequences from roughly 190 million T cells were reported. Roughly 300 gigabases of sequencing data and tens of millions of unique TCR sequences were included in an early release covering several hundred HLA-typed donors. Of the roughly 430 genotyped donors, approximately 83% fell in the genetic ancestry cluster associated with self-reported Caucasian donors. The aim of the study was to test whether cataloging public T cell receptors could identify signatures of past pathogen exposure. The study used immunosequencing to profile the T cell repertoires of more than 650 subjects and linked those repertoires to cytomegalovirus serostatus. Besides the first cohort of roughly 640 subjects, a separate validation cohort made up of around 120 different subjects was used. To predict cytomegalovirus infection status, the study brought together high-throughput TCR immunosequencing, statistical association of individual TCRs with disease status, and machine learning. To study patterns of TCR occurrence, a later analysis re-analyzed previously published TCR beta repertoires from 666 donors and added high-resolution HLA genotyping. In the later analysis, no new phenotypic data were used to find candidate immune exposures; instead, reliance was placed on TCR beta sequences and their occurrence across donors. An earlier analysis of 587 of the donors used high-throughput TCR beta sequencing to judge whether each TCR beta V gene segment behaved as functional or pseudogenic. Alongside the repertoire data, information on donor age, sex, ethnicity and CMV serostatus was compiled. A later genetic analysis used genome-wide SNP genotypes for about 65% of the 666 donors, treating that subset as a discovery cohort. All discovery cohort repertoires had been generated on a single sequencing platform. Both class I and class II loci were covered by HLA typing, at four-digit resolution. Typing coverage differed by locus: A, B, C, DRB1 and DQB1 were typed in roughly 629-630 donors, DQA1 in 500 to 550, DPA1 in some 570, and DPB1 in around 490. Because of strong linkage in the cohort, five DR-DQ haplotypes were treated as single units for association and clustering. Among some 400 genotyped donors of the cohort, an average of approximately 240,000 unique TCR beta nucleotide sequences was sequenced per donor, of which 15% to 20% were non-productive. What the research found in general, with its limitations: According to a later analysis, most CMV-associated TCR beta chains appeared to be HLA-restricted, and the HLA associations seemed to be driven largely by CMV exposure. A further reported finding was that TCR beta sequences accurately predicted the HLA-A and HLA-B alleles for most subjects in the first cohort. According to the authors, the approach could potentially be generalized to other disease states and immunological phenotypes. The study gave a list of more than 150 TCR beta chains associated with cytomegalovirus. Because counts were too low, some 17 rarely observed V segments, including chromosome 9 orphons, were left out of the earlier analysis of some 640 of the donors. Correlated functional status among segregating V segments might reflect linkage disequilibrium, but an unknown experimental factor could not be ruled out. Presence/absence analyses assumed roughly uniform sequencing depth across donors, an assumption that may not hold. The cohort was sequenced for TCR beta chains only, and without alpha or paired-chain data the features that could be detected were limited. According to a later analysis, TCR association rates differed among HLA loci, with DRB1 alleles showing the most associated TCRs and HLA-C alleles showing the fewest. The classifier was reported to diagnose cytomegalovirus status with high specificity and sensitivity in both the original cohort and the validation cohort. Compared with equally common non-associated chains, HLA-associated TCR beta chains in a later analysis were more clonally expanded and had lower generation probabilities. When HLA alleles, especially DR and DQ, strongly co-occurred, attributing TCR associations to individual alleles was difficult. CMV serostatus was the only immune exposure information available for the cohort. A later genetic analysis reported fewer N-insertions in productive TCRs among donors in an Asian-associated ancestry cluster than the roughly 650-donor mean. The sequencing pipeline was judged likely to have produced a cluster of highly shared sequence variants as a technical artifact. Three of the identified cytomegalovirus-associated TCR beta chains were confirmed in vitro to be specific for cytomegalovirus antigens. A later analysis reported that several top co-occurrence clusters appeared linked to parvovirus B19, influenza, CMV and Epstein-Barr virus. An association between a missense DCLRE1C variant and V-gene and J-gene trimming of TCR beta chains was found in a later genetic analysis and replicated in an independent cohort. In an earlier analysis of 450 to 750 of the donors, most TCR beta V segments appeared in productive rearrangements about 87% or about 30% of the time, broadly matching IMGT annotations. Because HLA typing was unavailable for some donors at each locus, only the typed subset was used in association tests. While some public TCRs were present in many individuals, most TCR sequences turned up only very rarely across donors. Some IMGT-functional V segments, including TRBV6-2 and TRBV6-3, could not be distinguished by the 87-base-pair reads and were therefore excluded. A later analysis associated about 17,000 TCR beta sequences with specific HLA alleles at a false discovery rate of 0.05.

In total, 500 to 700 healthy bone marrow donors made up the cohort. Cohort members were all nominally healthy when sampled, although unrecorded immune exposures were likely present. The donor was CMV seropositive and belonged to the group of 250 to 300 seropositive cohort members. A peripheral blood sample was provided by each donor, and peripheral blood mononuclear cells were used for TCR beta sequencing. Genomic DNA was extracted from the blood cell samples with the Qiagen DNeasy Blood Extraction Kit. As for this clone: Its target antigen remains unknown. Base qualities were left out, and no much larger clone turns up one base away.

The library was made by the immunoSEQ multiplex PCR assay. For the multiplex PCR, a mixture combining 60 forward primers for TCR Vbeta segments and 13 reverse primers for TCR Jbeta segments was used. The CDR3 region of rearranged TCR beta genes was amplified from genomic DNA by a multiplex PCR assay. The Illumina HiSeq System was used to sequence the amplified TCR beta libraries as 87-base-pair reads. Under the source paper's analysis protocol: In a later analysis, tens of millions of unique TCR beta chains were counted across the approximately 640 repertoires, and some 10 million of these chains were shared by at least two donors. Raw reads were error-corrected and collapsed into unique sequences with a nearest-neighbor algorithm that merged closely related sequences to remove PCR and sequencing errors. CDR3 sequences were aligned to IMGT reference sequences to assign V, D and J gene segments. For a sequence to be retained, a match of at least six nucleotides to both a V gene segment and a J gene segment was required. Rearrangements were called productive when the CDR3 lacked stop codons and stayed in frame with V and J; all others were non-productive. Following IMGT convention, CDR3 was defined as the stretch from the second conserved V-encoded cysteine to the conserved J-encoded phenylalanine. In an earlier analysis of around 600 of the donors, sequences lacking an unambiguous match to a single V gene segment were excluded. In an earlier analysis of 587 of the donors, V segments were called functional above 56.7% productive rearrangements and were called segregating when the between-donor standard deviation exceeded 5%. A statistical classification framework was built for diagnosing cytomegalovirus status from the catalog of TCR beta chain sequences. In a later analysis, TCR nucleotide sequences were compared against IMGT/GENE-DB human TR gene sequences so that V and J genes could be assigned. The TCRdist pipeline was used in a later analysis to assign CDR3 sequences and most-parsimonious VDJ recombination scenarios. A later analysis defined each TCR beta chain by its CDR3 amino acid sequence plus V-gene family, and excluded reads lacking a unique V-gene family. In a later analysis, 500 to 700 highly shared, low-generation-probability nucleotide sequences were removed to address suspected cross-contamination and a sequencing artifact. In a later analysis, a clonal expansion index was calculated for each public chain from normalized within-repertoire ranks of inferred template counts. In a later analysis, generation probabilities were computed with a VDJ recombination model fitted to out-of-frame rearrangements, and the resulting probabilities were checked against IGoR. Hypergeometric tests were used in a later analysis to score TCR-TCR, TCR-HLA and TCR-CMV co-occurrence, with a repertoire-size bias correction applied to the TCR pairs. False discovery rates were estimated in a later analysis by permuting HLA or CMV assignments 20 times. In a later analysis, co-occurring TCRs were grouped using DBSCAN, and TCRdist sequence similarity was added for clustering within HLA-allele-positive subsets. Co-occurrence clustering excluded repertoires with fewer than 30,000 or more than 120,000 public chains, plus five with anomalous nucleotide sharing. The immuneACCESS repertoire file appears here via TCRdb, limited to in-frame rearrangements. These files lack a portion of the clones; in checked studies, under half of the deficit traces to unresolved V genes, and the cause of the others is not known. Clonal size and the V and J genes are those of that table, whereas D and trimming came from the DNA. Counted in this sample were 150,000 or so clones; 79% of them appeared once. Roughly 7.1% of the sample lies in the top ten.

Sequences MGHRA (CDR1) and YSYEKL (CDR2) are obtained from the germline V gene. Relative to germline, V is missing 0 bases and J is missing 4 bases, with 4 bases of the junction outside any gene match. From the cysteine through the phenylalanine, the CDR3 covers 15 amino acids. Only the CDR3 DNA stays, 45 bases, in frame from base 1. Sample: PBMCs. The source of this sequence is a man aged 25-45 years in good health and CMV-seropositive. The V and J genes are TRBV4-1 and TRBJ1-2; 8 central nucleotides agree with TRBD1. The nucleotide sequence reads as follows: TGCGCCAGCAGCCAAGAAGGAGACAGGGGCTATGGCTACACCTTC. This is translated as CASSQEGDRGYGYTF.